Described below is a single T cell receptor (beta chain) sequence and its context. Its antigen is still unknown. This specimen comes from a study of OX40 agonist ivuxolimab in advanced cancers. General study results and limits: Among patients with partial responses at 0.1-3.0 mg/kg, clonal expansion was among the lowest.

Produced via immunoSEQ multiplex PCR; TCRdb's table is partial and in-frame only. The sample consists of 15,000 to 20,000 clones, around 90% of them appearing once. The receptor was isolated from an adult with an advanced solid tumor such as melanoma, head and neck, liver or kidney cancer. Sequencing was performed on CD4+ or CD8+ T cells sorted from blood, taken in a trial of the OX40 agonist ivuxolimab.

The CDR3 region is CASSTQGLDYGYTF. CDR3 coding DNA: TGTGCCAGCAGTACTCAGGGACTGGACTATGGCTACACCTTC. The gene calls are TRBV6-6 and TRBJ1-2, with D perhaps matching TRBD1 (5 bases). Germline assignment: CDR1 MNHNY and CDR2 SVGAGI (reference sequence). The CDR3 contains 14 residues. V was clipped by 5 bases and J by 3 bases, with 13 bases between them.